A selection of T cell receptor beta chains follows, all from one sample in a study of spatial heterogeneity in lung cancer. Via MiXCR, TCRdb re-called the 5' RACE reads, giving one row per CDR3 protein. The data show roughly 49,000 distinct CDR3 sequences, 6% to 9% seen once. This sample comprised PBMCs, obtained at surgery. These receptor sequences come from a female donor with early-stage non-small cell lung cancer. CDR3s include the opening cysteine and the closing phenylalanine or tryptophan. D genes are given only for firm matches. A row's size may be missing; if present it is once, few, many or a size class.

clone size | J gene | V gene | D gene | CDR3 protein | CDR3 DNA
- | TRBJ2-7 | TRBV30 | TRBD1 | CAWPGTVTYEQYF | TGTGCCTGGCCTGGGACAGTGACCTACGAGCAGTACTTC
few | TRBJ1-4 | TRBV15 | - | CATSSWSTVNEKLFF | TGTGCCACCAGCTCATGGTCCACAGTAAATGAAAAACTGTTTTTT
medium-sized | TRBJ1-5 | TRBV29-1 | - | CSVGEAGVGNQPQHF | TGCAGCGTTGGGGAGGCAGGAGTTGGCAATCAGCCCCAGCATTTT
many | TRBJ2-7 | TRBV4-2 | - | CASSQDVRREYEQYF | TGTGCCAGCAGCCAAGATGTACGAAGGGAGTACGAGCAGTACTTC
many | TRBJ2-3 | TRBV7-6 | - | CASSFRGEGSTSTDTQYF | TGTGCCAGCAGCTTTAGGGGGGAGGGGTCGACTAGCACAGATACGCAGTATTTT
many | TRBJ2-1 | TRBV12-3/TRBV12-4 | - | CASSLVGGEQFF | TGTGCCAGCAGTTTAGTAGGGGGGGAGCAGTTCTTC
many | TRBJ2-3 | TRBV29-1 | - | CSALTATDTQYF | TGCAGCGCCCTGACTGCGACAGATACGCAGTATTTT
many | TRBJ1-1 | TRBV13 | - | CASSRNTEAFF | TGTGCCAGCAGTCGGAACACTGAAGCTTTCTTT
- | TRBJ2-6 | TRBV5-1 | - | CASSLSSSGANVLTF | TGCGCCAGCAGCCTTTCTAGCTCTGGGGCCAACGTCCTGACTTTC
few | TRBJ2-7 | TRBV20-1 | - | CSARRGLGPGDEQYF | TGCAGTGCTAGAAGAGGGCTCGGGCCCGGCGACGAGCAGTACTTC
few | TRBJ2-5 | TRBV20-1 | TRBD1 | CSARRDRQETQYF | TGCAGTGCTAGAAGGGACAGGCAAGAGACCCAGTACTTC